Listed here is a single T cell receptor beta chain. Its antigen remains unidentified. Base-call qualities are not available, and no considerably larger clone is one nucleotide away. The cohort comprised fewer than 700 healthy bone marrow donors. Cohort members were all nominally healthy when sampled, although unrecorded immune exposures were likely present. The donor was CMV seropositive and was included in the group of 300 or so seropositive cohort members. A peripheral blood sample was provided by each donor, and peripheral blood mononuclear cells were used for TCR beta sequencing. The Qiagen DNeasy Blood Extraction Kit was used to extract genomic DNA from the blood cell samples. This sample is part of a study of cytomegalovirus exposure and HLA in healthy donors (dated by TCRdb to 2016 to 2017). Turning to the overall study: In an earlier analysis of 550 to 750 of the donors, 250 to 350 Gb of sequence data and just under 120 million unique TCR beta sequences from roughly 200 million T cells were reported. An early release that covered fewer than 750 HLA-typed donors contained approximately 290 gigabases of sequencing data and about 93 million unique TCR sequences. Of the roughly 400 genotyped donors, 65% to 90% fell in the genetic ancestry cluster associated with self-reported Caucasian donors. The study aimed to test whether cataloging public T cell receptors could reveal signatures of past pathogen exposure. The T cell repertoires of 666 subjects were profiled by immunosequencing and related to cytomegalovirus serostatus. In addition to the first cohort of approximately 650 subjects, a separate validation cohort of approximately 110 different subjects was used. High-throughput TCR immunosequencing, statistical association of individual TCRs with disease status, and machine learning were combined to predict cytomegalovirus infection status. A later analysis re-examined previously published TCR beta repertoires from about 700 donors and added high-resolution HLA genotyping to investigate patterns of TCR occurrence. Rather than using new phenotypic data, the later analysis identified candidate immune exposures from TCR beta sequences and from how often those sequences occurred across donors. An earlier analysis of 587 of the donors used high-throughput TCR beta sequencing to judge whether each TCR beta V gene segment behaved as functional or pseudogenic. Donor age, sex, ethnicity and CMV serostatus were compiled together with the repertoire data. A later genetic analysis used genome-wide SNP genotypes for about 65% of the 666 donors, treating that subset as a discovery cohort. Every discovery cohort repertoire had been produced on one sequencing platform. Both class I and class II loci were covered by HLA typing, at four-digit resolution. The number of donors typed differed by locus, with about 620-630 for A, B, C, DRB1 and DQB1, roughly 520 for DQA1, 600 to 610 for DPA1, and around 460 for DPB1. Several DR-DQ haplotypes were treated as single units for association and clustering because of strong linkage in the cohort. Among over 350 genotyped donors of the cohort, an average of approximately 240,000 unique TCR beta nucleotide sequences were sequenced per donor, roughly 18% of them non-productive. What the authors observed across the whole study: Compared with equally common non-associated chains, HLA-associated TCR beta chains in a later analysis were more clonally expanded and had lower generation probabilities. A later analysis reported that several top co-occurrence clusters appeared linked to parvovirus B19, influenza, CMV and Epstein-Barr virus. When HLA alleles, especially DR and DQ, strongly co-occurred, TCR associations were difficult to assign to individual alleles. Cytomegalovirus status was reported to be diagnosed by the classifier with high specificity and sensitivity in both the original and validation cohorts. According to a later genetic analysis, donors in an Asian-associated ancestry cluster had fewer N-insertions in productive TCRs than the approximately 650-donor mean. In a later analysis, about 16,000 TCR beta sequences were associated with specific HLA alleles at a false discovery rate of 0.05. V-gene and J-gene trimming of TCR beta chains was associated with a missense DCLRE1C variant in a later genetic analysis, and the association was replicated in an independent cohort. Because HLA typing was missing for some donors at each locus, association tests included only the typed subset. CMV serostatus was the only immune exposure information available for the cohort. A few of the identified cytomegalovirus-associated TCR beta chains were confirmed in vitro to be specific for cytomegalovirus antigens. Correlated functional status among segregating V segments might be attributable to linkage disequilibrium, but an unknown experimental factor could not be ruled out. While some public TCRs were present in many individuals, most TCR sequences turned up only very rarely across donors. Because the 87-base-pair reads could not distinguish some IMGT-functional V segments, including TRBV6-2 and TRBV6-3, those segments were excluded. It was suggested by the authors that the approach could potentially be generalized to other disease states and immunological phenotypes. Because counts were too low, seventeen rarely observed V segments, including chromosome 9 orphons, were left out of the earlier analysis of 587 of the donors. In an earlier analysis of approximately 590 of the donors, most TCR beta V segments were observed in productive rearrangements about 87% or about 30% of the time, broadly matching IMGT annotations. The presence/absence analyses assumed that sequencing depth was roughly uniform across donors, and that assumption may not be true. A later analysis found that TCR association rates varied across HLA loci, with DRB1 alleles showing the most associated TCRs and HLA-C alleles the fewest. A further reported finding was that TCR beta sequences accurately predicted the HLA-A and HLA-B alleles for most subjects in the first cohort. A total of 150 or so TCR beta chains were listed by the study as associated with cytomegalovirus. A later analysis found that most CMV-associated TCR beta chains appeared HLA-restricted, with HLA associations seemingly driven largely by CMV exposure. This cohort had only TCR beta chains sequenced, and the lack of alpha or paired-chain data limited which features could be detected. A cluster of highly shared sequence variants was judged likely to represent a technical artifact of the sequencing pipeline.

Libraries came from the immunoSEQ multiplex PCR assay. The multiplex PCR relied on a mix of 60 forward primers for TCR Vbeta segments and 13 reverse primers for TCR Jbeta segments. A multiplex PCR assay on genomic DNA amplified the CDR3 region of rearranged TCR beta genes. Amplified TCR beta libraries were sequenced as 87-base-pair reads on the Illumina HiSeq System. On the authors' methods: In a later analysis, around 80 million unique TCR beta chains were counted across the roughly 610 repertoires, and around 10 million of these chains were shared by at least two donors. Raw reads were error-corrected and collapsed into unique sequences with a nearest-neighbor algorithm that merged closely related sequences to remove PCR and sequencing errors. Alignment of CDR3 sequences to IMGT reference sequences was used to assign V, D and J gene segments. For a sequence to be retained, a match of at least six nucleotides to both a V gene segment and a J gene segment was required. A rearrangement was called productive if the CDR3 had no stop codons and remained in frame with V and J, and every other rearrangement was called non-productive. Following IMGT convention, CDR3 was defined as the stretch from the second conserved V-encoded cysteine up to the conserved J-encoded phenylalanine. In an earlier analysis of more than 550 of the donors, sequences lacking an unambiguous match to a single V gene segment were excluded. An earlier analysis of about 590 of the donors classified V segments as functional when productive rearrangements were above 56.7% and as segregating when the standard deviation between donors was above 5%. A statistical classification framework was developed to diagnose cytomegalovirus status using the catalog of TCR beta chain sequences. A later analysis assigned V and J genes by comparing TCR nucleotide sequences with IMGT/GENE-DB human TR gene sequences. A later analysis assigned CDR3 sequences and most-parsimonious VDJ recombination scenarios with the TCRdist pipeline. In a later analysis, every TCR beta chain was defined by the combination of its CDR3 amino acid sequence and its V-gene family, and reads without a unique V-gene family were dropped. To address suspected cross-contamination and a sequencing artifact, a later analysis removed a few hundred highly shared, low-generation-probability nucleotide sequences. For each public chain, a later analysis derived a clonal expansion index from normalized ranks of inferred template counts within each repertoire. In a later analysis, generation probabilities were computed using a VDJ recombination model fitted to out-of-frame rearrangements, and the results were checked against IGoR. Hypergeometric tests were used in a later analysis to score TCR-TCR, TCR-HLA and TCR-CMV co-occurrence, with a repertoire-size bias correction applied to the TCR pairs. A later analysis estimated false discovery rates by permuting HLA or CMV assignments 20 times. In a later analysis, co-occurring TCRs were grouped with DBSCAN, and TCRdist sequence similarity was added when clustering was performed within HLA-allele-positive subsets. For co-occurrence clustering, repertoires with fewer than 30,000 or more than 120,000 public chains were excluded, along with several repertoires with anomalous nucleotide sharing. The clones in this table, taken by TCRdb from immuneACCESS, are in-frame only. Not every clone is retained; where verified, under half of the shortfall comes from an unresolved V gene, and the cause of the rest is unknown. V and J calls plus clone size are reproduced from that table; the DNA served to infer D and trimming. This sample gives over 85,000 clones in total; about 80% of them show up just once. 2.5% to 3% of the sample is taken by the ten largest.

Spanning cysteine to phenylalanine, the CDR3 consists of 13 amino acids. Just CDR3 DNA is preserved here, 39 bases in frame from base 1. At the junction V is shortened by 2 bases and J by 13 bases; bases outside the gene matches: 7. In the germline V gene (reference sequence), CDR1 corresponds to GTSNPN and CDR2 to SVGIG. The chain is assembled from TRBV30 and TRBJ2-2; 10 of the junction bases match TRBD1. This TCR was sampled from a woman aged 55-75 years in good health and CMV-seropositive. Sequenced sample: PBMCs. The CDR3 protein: CAWSPDRGRRLFF. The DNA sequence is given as TGTGCCTGGAGTCCAGACAGGGGGCGACGGCTGTTTTTT. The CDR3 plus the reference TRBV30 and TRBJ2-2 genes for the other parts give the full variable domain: SQTIHQWPATLVQPVGSPLSLECTVEGTSNPNLYWYRQAAGRGLQLLFYSVGIGQISSEVPQNLSASRPQDRQFILSSKKLLLSDSGFYLCAWSPDRGRRLFFGEGSRLTVL.